This TCR beta chain was obtained from a study of T cells in Graves' hyperthyroidism and ophthalmopathy. Study-wide context: Peripheral blood was drawn at first diagnosis, prior to all treatment.

On this clonotype itself: What it recognizes is unknown.

Exclusion criteria comprised uncontrolled infection, other autoimmune disease, pregnancy or lactation. From 10 ml of fresh peripheral blood, PBMCs were isolated. General study points: Clonotypes that were expanded in thyroid above 0.001 mostly appeared in blood too.

What was amplified from RNA transcripts were TCR beta CDR3 regions. Using the HTBI primer set, a first-round RT-PCR was run on the TCR CDR3. TCRdb itself ran the multiplex PCR reads through MiXCR, one entry per CDR3 protein. This sample has 350,000 to 500,000 distinct CDR3 sequences; approximately 15% occur once, and the top ten carry 5% to 6.5%. The CDR3 runs 16 residues. Trimming removed 0 bases from V and 0 bases from J, with 9 bases in between. Germline CDR1 and CDR2: SGHRS and YFSETQ. The material sequenced was blood. The TCR originated in a woman in her late teens or twenties with Graves' hyperthyroidism. The rearrangement joins TRBV5-1 to TRBJ2-2, with D uncertain. CDR3 nucleotide sequence: TGCGCCAGCAGCTTGGGCTTGGGAACGAACACCGGGGAGCTGTTTTTT. Its translation is CASSLGLGTNTGELFF.